This T cell receptor beta chain was sequenced in a study of OX40 agonist ivuxolimab in advanced cancers. Study summary: Patients were dosed intravenously with ivuxolimab at 0.01 to 10 mg/kg every 2 weeks.

A word on this clone: Its target is not known.

Trimming took off 5 bases at V and 0 bases at J, with 7 bases between the two ends. The CDR3 totals 14 residues. Germline CDR1 SEHNR, CDR2 FQNEAQ (reference sequence). Produced via immunoSEQ multiplex PCR; TCRdb's table is partial and in-frame only. The sample consists of 65,000 to 90,000 clones, around 89% of them appearing once. Study results and caveats: The average count of expanded clones was higher among CD8+ T cells than among CD4+.

The chain joins TRBV7-9 to TRBJ1-4, with D perhaps TRBD1 (5 bases). The sequences come from CD4+ or CD8+ T cells sorted from blood, collected in a trial of the OX40 agonist ivuxolimab. The clonotype originates from an adult with an advanced solid tumor such as melanoma, head and neck, liver or kidney cancer. CDR3 coding DNA: TGTGCCAGCAGCCGGGGGGCAACTAATGAAAAACTGTTTTTT. Amino acids: CASSRGATNEKLFF.